The clone carrying this T cell receptor (beta chain) has a handful of counts. Its matching antigen is unknown. This sample was taken from a study of T cells in Graves' hyperthyroidism and ophthalmopathy. General study results and limits: In the blood, most expanded thyroid clonotypes above 0.001 appeared as well.

Calling Graves' hyperthyroidism stable meant ophthalmopathy did not progress within 18 months. Diagnosis relied on clinical symptoms, serum thyroxine and TRAb, thyroid ultrasound and orbital computed tomography. The CDR3 has 17 amino acids. Germline CDR1 is DFQATT and CDR2 is SNEGSKA (reference sequence). The J segment lost 2 bases and the V segment lost 2 bases, leaving 7 bases of the junction unmatched. Amplification of TCR beta CDR3 regions used RNA as the template. The HTBI set primed first-round TCR CDR3 RT-PCR. TCRdb re-analysed the multiplex PCR reads in MiXCR, keeping a single row per CDR3 protein. The sample shows about 210,000 distinct CDR3 sequences, roughly 17% of them seen only once.

The receptor comes from a man between 50 and 59 years old with Graves' hyperthyroidism. V gene TRBV20-1 combines with J gene TRBJ2-1; 12 positions agree with TRBD2. The specimen was blood. The CDR3 DNA follows: TGCAGTGCTAGACCGACTAGCGGGAGAAGCCCCTACAATGAGCAGTTCTTC. It codes for CSARPTSGRSPYNEQFF.